The clone carrying this TCR beta chain was picked up one time. In the authors' workflow: Reference gene primer amplification in the assay estimated nucleated cell counts. The method was immunoSEQ multiplex PCR; TCRdb's version includes in-frame clones alone and lacks a portion of them. For V, J and clone size, that table is used; D and trimming come from the DNA. Of roughly 290,000 clones listed, more than 80% are singletons. This record belongs to a study of blood T cell repertoires in COVID-19. Across the whole study: The cDNA or gDNA used as material had been derived from T cells, B-cell-depleted T cells, or PBMCs.

Enrolment of Seattle patients took place during active infection, and they were followed longitudinally. This CDR3 is 16 amino acids long. V lost 2 bases to trimming and J lost 4 bases; unmatched junction nucleotides: 5. Germline V lookup: CDR1 SGHNT, CDR2 YENEEA. This sequence originates from a woman aged 25 to 39 with COVID-19, enrolled during active disease. Sequenced: peripheral blood. This chain links TRBV11-3 with TRBJ2-3, with TRBD2 identical over 11 bases. CDR3 region: CASSLNLAGGADTQYF. DNA for the CDR3: TGTGCCAGCAGCTTAAACCTAGCGGGAGGAGCAGATACGCAGTATTTT.